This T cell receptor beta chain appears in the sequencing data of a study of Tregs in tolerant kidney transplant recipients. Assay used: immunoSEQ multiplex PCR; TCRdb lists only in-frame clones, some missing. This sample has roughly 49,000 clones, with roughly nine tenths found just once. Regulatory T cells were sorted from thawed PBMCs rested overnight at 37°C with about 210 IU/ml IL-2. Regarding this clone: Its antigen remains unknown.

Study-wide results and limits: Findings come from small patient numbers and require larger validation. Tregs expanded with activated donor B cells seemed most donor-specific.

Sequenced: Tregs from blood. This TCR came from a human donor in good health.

CDR3 residues: CASSQETMDSEQFF. The CDR3 coding sequence is TGTGCCAGCAGCCAAGAAACGATGGACTCAGAGCAGTTCTTC. The rearrangement links TRBV4-2 to TRBJ2-1, with a tentative D call TRBD2 (5 bases). Germline CDR1 LGHNA, CDR2 YNFKEQ. V lost 0 bases and J 10 bases, leaving 13 bases between the germline ends. The CDR3 spans 14 residues.